These 8 T cell receptor beta chains originate from one sample sequenced in a study of cytomegalovirus exposure and HLA in healthy donors. The PCR made use of 60 Vbeta and 13 Jbeta primers. Sequenced by immunoSEQ multiplex PCR; TCRdb stores in-frame clones only, minus some. This sample has 65,000 to 75,000 clones, with 55% to 75% found just once. The sample comprised PBMCs. The origin of the receptors is a man aged 35 to 55 in good health and CMV-seropositive.

The J gene is TRBJ2-2, the V gene TRBV6-1, with TRBD1 identical over 10 bases. The CDR3 is made up of 14 amino acids. V lost 7 bases, J lost 5 bases, and 4 bases stayed unmatched. Germline V gene data show CDR1 as MNHNS and CDR2 as SASEGT. This CDR3 reads CASTGQGGTGELFF. The CDR3, as DNA: TGTGCCAGCACCGGACAGGGGGGAACCGGGGAGCTGTTTTTT.

The chain combines TRBV30 with TRBJ2-5, with a tentative D call TRBD1 (5 bases). Germline V gene data show CDR1 as GTSNPN and CDR2 as SVGIG (reference sequence). The CDR3 runs to 13 residues. V lost 4 bases, J lost 5 bases, and 14 bases lay in between. The CDR3 DNA reads as TGTGCCTGGACCCAGGGTTTCGGTGAGACCCAGTACTTC. Its translation is CAWTQGFGETQYF.

The genes are TRBV5-6 and TRBJ1-5, with TRBD1 matching over 10 bases. V gave up 3 bases and J gave up 7 bases; unmatched junction bases: 7. The length of the CDR3 is 15 residues. In germline, CDR1 is SGHDT, CDR2 YYEEEE. The CDR3 loop reads CASSSGQGFLQPQHF. CDR3 sequence (DNA): TGTGCCAGCAGCTCGGGACAGGGGTTCCTACAGCCCCAGCATTTT. Variable domain in full (rest from reference TRBV5-6 and TRBJ1-5): DAGVTQSPTHLIKTRGQQVTLRCSPKSGHDTVSWYQQALGQGPQFIFQYYEEEERQRGNFPDRFSGHQFPNYSSELNVNALLLGDSALYLCASSSGQGFLQPQHFGDGTRLSIL.

The chain is built from TRBV7-9 and TRBJ1-3, with TRBD1 matching 12 bases. The J segment lost 3 bases and the V segment lost 5 bases, leaving 8 bases of the junction unmatched. Germline V CDR1 and CDR2: SEHNR, FQNEAQ (reference sequence). CDR3 size: 17 residues. The CDR3 DNA follows: TGTGCCAGCAGCAGGAGCCGGGACAGGGGGCTTGGAAACACCATATATTTT. Translation gives CASSRSRDRGLGNTIYF.

This clone was observed a handful of times. The CDR3 sequence: CATSRGSVSYSYEQYF. In DNA form, the CDR3 reads TGTGCCACCAGCAGAGGGAGCGTCAGTTACTCCTACGAGCAGTACTTC. This rearrangement joins TRBV15 to TRBJ2-7; no clear D. V lost 1 base and J 0 bases, leaving 13 bases between the germline ends. Germline CDR1 LNHNV, CDR2 YYDKDF (reference sequence). CDR3 length: 16 residues. Full variable domain (remainder filled in from reference TRBV15 and TRBJ2-7): DAMVIQNPRYQVTQFGKPVTLSCSQTLNHNVMYWYQQKSSQAPKLLFHYYDKDFNNEADTPDNFQSRRPNTSFCFLDIRSPGLGDTAMYLCATSRGSVSYSYEQYFGPGTRLTVT.

This chain joins TRBV19 and TRBJ2-2, with a tentative D call TRBD2 (7 bases). The V end lost 8 bases, the J end lost 6 bases, and 19 bases lay between the germline ends. Looked up from germline, CDR1 is LNHDA and CDR2 is SQIVND (reference sequence). The CDR3 covers 15 residues. The CDR3 reads CASSSGGRVSGELFF. The CDR3 nucleotides read TGTGCCAGTTCCTCCGGGGGGCGCGTTTCCGGGGAGCTGTTTTTT.

The chain has TRBV5-6 and TRBJ2-3, with 8 positions matching TRBD1. Germline V gene data show CDR1 as SGHDT and CDR2 as YYEEEE. This CDR3 has 12 residues. Trimming cost V 7 bases and J 6 bases; bases outside gene matches: 4. The CDR3 DNA is TGTGCCAGCGGGACAGGAGAGGATACGCAGTATTTT. This codes for CASGTGEDTQYF.

The chain has TRBV2 and TRBJ2-5, with TRBD2 matching 14 bases. The closer fit of TRBJ2-7 to the DNA end suggests the J call may be wrong. CDR1 and CDR2 from the germline V gene are SNHLY and FYNNEI. This CDR3 has 15 residues. CDR3 bases: TGTGCCAGCAGTCGACTAGCGGGGGGGACCTACGAGCAGTACTTC. It specifies CASSRLAGGTYEQYF.